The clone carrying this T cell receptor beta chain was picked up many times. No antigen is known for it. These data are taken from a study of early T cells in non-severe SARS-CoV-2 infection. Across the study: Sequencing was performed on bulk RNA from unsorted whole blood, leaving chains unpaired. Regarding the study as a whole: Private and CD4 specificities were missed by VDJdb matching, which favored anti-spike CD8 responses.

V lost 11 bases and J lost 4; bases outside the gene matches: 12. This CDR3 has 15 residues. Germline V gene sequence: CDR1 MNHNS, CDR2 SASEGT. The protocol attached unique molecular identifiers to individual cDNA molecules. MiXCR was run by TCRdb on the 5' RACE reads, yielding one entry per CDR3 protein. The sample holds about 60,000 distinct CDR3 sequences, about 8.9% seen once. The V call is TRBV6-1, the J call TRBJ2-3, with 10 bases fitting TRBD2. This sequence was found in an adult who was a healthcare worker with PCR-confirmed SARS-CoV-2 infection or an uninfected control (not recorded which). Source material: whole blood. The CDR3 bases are TGTGCCGGACGCCTTAGCGGGAGGCGGTCAGATACGCAGTATTTT. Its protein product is CAGRLSGRRSDTQYF.